This TCR beta chain was retrieved from a study of cytomegalovirus exposure and HLA in healthy donors. On the study more broadly: Sequencing of about 179 million T cells in an earlier analysis found 90 million to 120 million unique TCR beta sequences.

As concerns this clone: Its target is unknown.

Study results and caveats: Immune exposure data for these donors was limited to CMV serostatus. For most subjects, TCR beta sequences were reported to predict HLA-A and HLA-B alleles with accuracy. It was reportedly the case that the classifier diagnosed cytomegalovirus status with high specificity and sensitivity.

The CDR3 sequence is 16 residues long. The germline CDR1 and CDR2 sequences are SGHNT and YYREEE (reference sequence). With 0 bases removed from V and 3 bases from J, the gap between germline ends came to 15 bases. Researchers ran the PCR with 60 Vbeta and 13 Jbeta primers. Profiled with immunoSEQ multiplex PCR; TCRdb holds only in-frame clones, not every one. Here the sample spans about 190,000 clones, around 80% being singletons. This clonotype originated in a man between 35 and 55 years old in good health and CMV-seropositive. J is TRBJ1-1 and V is TRBV5-4, with a weak D call TRBD1 (6 bases). Sequenced sample: PBMCs. CDR3 nucleotide sequence: TGTGCCAGCAGCTTGGGGTGGGGGGGGCGGGACACTGAAGCTTTCTTT. It codes for CASSLGWGGRDTEAFF. Full variable domain (rest looked up from reference TRBV5-4 and TRBJ1-1): ETGVTQSPTHLIKTRGQQVTLRCSSQSGHNTVSWYQQALGQGPQFIFQYYREEENGRGNFPPRFSGLQFPNYSSELNVNALELDDSALYLCASSLGWGGRDTEAFFGQGTRLTVV.